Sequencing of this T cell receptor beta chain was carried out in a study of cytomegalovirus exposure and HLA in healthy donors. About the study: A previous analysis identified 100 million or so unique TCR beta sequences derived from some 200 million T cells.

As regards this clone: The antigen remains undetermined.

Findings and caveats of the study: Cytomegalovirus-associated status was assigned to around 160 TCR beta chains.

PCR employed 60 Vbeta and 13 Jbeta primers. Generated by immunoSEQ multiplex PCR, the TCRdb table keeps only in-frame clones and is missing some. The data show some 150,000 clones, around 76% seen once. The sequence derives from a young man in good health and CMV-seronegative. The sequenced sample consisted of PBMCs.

CDR3 coding DNA: TGTGCCAGCAGATTCAGGGGGACCCCGAACACCGGGGAGCTGTTTTTT. It translates to CASRFRGTPNTGELFF. The J gene is TRBJ2-2, the V gene TRBV28; 7 bases match TRBD1. This CDR3 region has 16 residues. Germline lookup yields CDR1 MDHEN and CDR2 SYDVKM. V lost 6 bases to trimming and J lost 0 bases; unmatched junction nucleotides: 7.